The 28 T cell receptor beta chains in this list originate from one sample, sequenced in a study of shared clonotypes between healthy human individuals. The protocol was immunoSEQ multiplex PCR, while the TCRdb copy is restricted to in-frame clones and leaves out a portion. The table records about 1 million clones, under 80% of them present only once. The sample taken for sequencing was memory CD4+ T cells sorted from blood. Subset meaning: CD45RA-negative fraction. The receptors were sampled from a young man in good health.

This clone was found a few times. The chain carries TRBV10-3 and TRBJ2-3; TRBD1 or TRBD2 may be the D gene (6 bases each). Germline V lookup: CDR1 ENHRY, CDR2 SYGVKD. Trimming pared 7 bases from V and 3 bases from J, leaving 17 bases between. The CDR3 length is 15 residues. Here the CDR3 DNA reads TGTGCCATCAATGGAGGGGGAGAACTAACAGATACGCAGTATTTT. Residues: CAINGGGELTDTQYF.

Concerning this clone: Different DNA sequences within this sample yield the same CDR3. The chain carries TRBV5-1 and TRBJ2-3; TRBD2 is a possible D gene (5 bases). V was pared by 4 bases and J by 2 bases, with 11 bases between. Germline loops: CDR1 SGHRS, CDR2 YFSETQ. This CDR3 region has 14 residues. The CDR3 nucleotides read TGCGCCAGCAGCCTCAGCGGTCTCACAGATACGCAGTATTTT. It is translated as CASSLSGLTDTQYF.

This chain connects TRBV4-1 to TRBJ2-7, with 9 bases matching TRBD2. Germline values: CDR1 MGHRA, CDR2 YSYEKL. CDR3 size: 16 residues. With 0 bases clipped from V and 7 bases from J, the junction kept 10 bases outside the gene matches. The CDR3 region is CASSQDAAGGPGEQYF. CDR3 sequence (DNA): TGCGCCAGCAGCCAAGATGCGGCGGGAGGGCCGGGGGAGCAGTACTTC.

The chain couples TRBV5-1 to TRBJ1-4; 9 bases are shared with TRBD1. CDR3 size: 16 residues. The trim removed 3 bases at V and 8 bases at J, leaving 11 bases unmatched. CDR1 is SGHRS and CDR2 is YFSETQ in the germline V gene. The CDR3 bases are TGCGCCAGCAGCTCCACAACGGACAGGGGCGGCGAAAAACTGTTTTTT. This sequence encodes CASSSTTDRGGEKLFF.

This rearrangement joins TRBV7-9 to TRBJ1-2; D may be TRBD1 (6 bases). Germline assignment: CDR1 SEHNR and CDR2 FQNEAQ (reference sequence). The V end was cut by 5 bases, the J end by 8 bases, with 12 bases between. The CDR3 extends over 12 amino acids. The CDR3 bases are TGTGCCAGCAGCCCTCAGGGGCAGGGCTACACCTTC. Protein product: CASSPQGQGYTF.

The rearrangement links TRBV30 to TRBJ2-7; 7 bases fit TRBD2. The germline V gene encodes CDR1 GTSNPN and CDR2 SVGIG (reference sequence). J gave up 4 bases and V 3 bases, and 9 bases lay outside the gene matches. CDR3 size: 14 residues. The CDR3 reads CAWSKDGRLYEQYF. Written as DNA, the CDR3 is TGTGCCTGGAGCAAGGACGGGAGGCTTTACGAGCAGTACTTC.

The gene calls are TRBV28 and TRBJ2-7, with D tentatively TRBD1 (7 bases). The CDR3 has 14 amino acids. Germline V gene lookup returns CDR1 MDHEN and CDR2 SYDVKM. Trimming pared 8 bases from V and 1 base from J, leaving 15 bases between. This CDR3 is CASVQAGGSYEQYF. Here the CDR3 DNA reads TGTGCCAGCGTTCAGGCAGGGGGGTCCTACGAGCAGTACTTC.

V gene TRBV30 combines with J gene TRBJ2-7; weak D call: TRBD1 (6 bases). The CDR3 totals 11 residues. In germline, CDR1 is GTSNPN, CDR2 SVGIG (reference sequence). Trimming stripped 8 bases from V and 2 bases from J, with 10 bases between. The CDR3 sequence is CATDRPYEQYF. CDR3 in DNA: TGTGCCACTGACAGGCCCTACGAGCAGTACTTC.

In regard to this clone: Other DNA sequences in the same sample also yield this CDR3. This chain's CDR3 is CASSLGRNYGYTF. Written as DNA, the CDR3 is TGTGCCAGCAGCTTAGGCCGGAACTATGGCTACACCTTC. This chain joins TRBV11-2 and TRBJ1-2; no clear D gene. CDR1 SGHAT and CDR2 FQNNGV come from the germline V gene. The CDR3 consists of 13 residues. Between the trimmed V and J ends, which lost 1 base and 2 bases, there was a span of 5 bases.

This rearrangement joins TRBV6-1 to TRBJ1-6; D might be TRBD1 (5 bases). CDR3 length equals 14 residues. CDR1 is MNHNS and CDR2 is SASEGT in the germline V gene. Trimming cost V 7 bases and J 5 bases, with 12 bases left between them. CDR3 in DNA: TGTGCCAGCATAGGGGCAGGGAATAATTCACCCCTCCACTTT. Protein: CASIGAGNNSPLHF.

This rearrangement joins TRBV10-1 to TRBJ2-7; D remains ambiguous. Germline CDR1 is WNHNN and CDR2 is SYGVQD (reference sequence). The ends were cut back, 5 bases at V and 6 bases at J, with 20 bases in the middle. There are 15 residues in the CDR3. DNA of the CDR3: TGCGCCAGCAGTCCGCCCCTTATTAGGCGAATCGAGCAGTACTTC. Its translation: CASSPPLIRRIEQYF.

The gene calls are TRBV30 and TRBJ1-1, with unresolved D. Germline V gene data show CDR1 as GTSNPN and CDR2 as SVGIG (reference sequence). V gave up 0 bases and J gave up 4 bases, with 9 bases separating them. This CDR3 spans 13 amino acids. CDR3 bases: TGTGCCTGGAGTGTTCTGGGGAGCACTGAAGCTTTCTTT. Its translation: CAWSVLGSTEAFF.

The CDR3 spells CASSYKPGNTEAFF. The CDR3 region has the DNA TGTGCCAGCAGCTATAAACCGGGGAACACTGAAGCTTTCTTT. The chain carries TRBV7-2 and TRBJ1-1; D not resolved. V was pared by 4 bases and J by 1 base, with 10 bases between. This CDR3 region has 14 residues. Germline CDR1 reads SGHTA; CDR2 reads FQGNSA.

The chain is built from TRBV5-1 and TRBJ2-2; 10 bases are shared with TRBD1. The V segment lost 3 bases and the J segment 5 bases; nucleotides outside the gene matches: 7. This CDR3 comprises 16 residues. Germline-derived CDR1 and CDR2 are SGHRS and YFSETQ. The CDR3 DNA sequence: TGCGCCAGCAGCTCGCGAGGGACAGGGGTGACCGGGGAGCTGTTTTTT. Amino acids: CASSSRGTGVTGELFF. The whole variable domain, remainder taken from reference TRBV5-1 and TRBJ2-2, is KAGVTQTPRYLIKTRGQQVTLSCSPISGHRSVSWYQQTPGQGLQFLFEYFSETQRNKGNFPGRFSGRQFSNSRSEMNVSTLELGDSALYLCASSSRGTGVTGELFFGEGSRLTVL.

This clone came up once. V is TRBV7-9 and J is TRBJ2-1, with 9 bases aligning to TRBD2. With V trimmed by 4 bases and J by 5 bases, 6 bases remained unmatched. From germline, CDR1 is SEHNR and CDR2 FQNEAQ (reference sequence). The CDR3 has 15 residues. The CDR3 is CASSWGAGGNNEQFF. The CDR3 bases are TGTGCCAGCAGCTGGGGAGCGGGGGGTAACAATGAGCAGTTCTTC.

With regard to this clone: The same CDR3 can be traced to other DNA sequences in this sample. The chain combines TRBV19 with TRBJ1-5; no clear D gene. This CDR3 has 12 residues. Deletions cut 6 bases from V and 5 bases from J, with 8 bases between. Germline V gene sequence: CDR1 LNHDA, CDR2 SQIVND (reference sequence). The CDR3 DNA reads as TGTGCCAGTAGCATTGGTTATCAGCCCCAGCATTTT. Translating gives CASSIGYQPQHF.

This clone was seen once. As DNA, the CDR3 is TGTGCCAGCAGCTCCCAAACGAGCGAGCAGTACTTC. It yields the protein CASSSQTSEQYF. The chain is built from TRBV11-3 and TRBJ2-7; D uncertain. Germline V gives CDR1 SGHNT, CDR2 YENEEA. Between the trimmed V and J ends, which lost 4 bases and 6 bases, there was a span of 10 bases. The CDR3 has 12 residues.

The V and J genes are TRBV5-1 and TRBJ2-5, with TRBD2 as a possible D gene (5 bases). V lost 4 bases to trimming and J lost 3 bases, with 16 bases between them. CDR3 length equals 15 residues. Germline V gene sequence: CDR1 SGHRS, CDR2 YFSETQ. The CDR3 reads CASSLWSGSEETQYF. CDR3 coding DNA: TGCGCCAGCAGCCTATGGTCGGGGTCGGAAGAGACCCAGTACTTC.

The J gene is TRBJ1-5, the V gene TRBV6-1; D might be TRBD1 (5 bases). Trimming took off 6 bases at V and 0 bases at J, with 12 bases between the two ends. Germline V gene sequence: CDR1 MNHNS, CDR2 SASEGT. This CDR3 is built from 15 residues. The CDR3 is CASRGDRYSNQPQHF. The CDR3 nucleotides are TGTGCCAGCAGGGGCGACAGATATAGCAATCAGCCCCAGCATTTT.

The CDR3 region is CASSLSGRANIQYF. The CDR3 bases are TGTGCCAGCAGCTTATCGGGCAGGGCAAACATTCAGTACTTC. The rearrangement joins TRBV7-8 to TRBJ2-4; TRBD1 might be the D (5 bases). Trimming removed 2 bases at V and 6 bases at J, with 11 bases between. CDR1 SGHVS and CDR2 FQNEAQ come from the germline V gene. The CDR3 has 14 residues.

CDR3 coding DNA: TGTGCCAGCAGCCCAGGGACTCCGGAGACCCAGTACTTC. Encoded protein: CASSPGTPETQYF. The chain uses TRBV7-2 and TRBJ2-5, with D possibly TRBD2 on 6 matching bases. The CDR3 runs to 13 residues. Trimming removed 5 bases from V and 5 bases from J, with 12 bases in between. Per the germline V gene, CDR1 is SGHTA and CDR2 is FQGNSA. The entire variable domain, with the rest obtained from reference TRBV7-2 and TRBJ2-5, is as follows: GAGVSQSPSNKVTEKGKDVELRCDPISGHTALYWYRQSLGQGLEFLIYFQGNSAPDKSGLPSDRFSAERTGGSVSTLTIQRTQQEDSAVYLCASSPGTPETQYFGPGTRLLVL.

The chain employs TRBV6-1 and TRBJ1-1; 8 bases fit TRBD1. CDR3 length: 14 amino acids. V was pared by 6 bases and J by 2 bases, with 5 bases of the junction left unmatched. Germline lookup yields CDR1 MNHNS and CDR2 SASEGT. The CDR3 is CASSQTGVNTEAFF. CDR3 sequence (DNA): TGTGCCAGCAGCCAGACAGGGGTCAACACTGAAGCTTTCTTT.

The chain combines TRBV30 with TRBJ2-7; 8 nucleotides match TRBD1. After removal of 3 bases from V and 5 bases from J, the junction contained 9 bases not matched to a gene. Germline CDR1 and CDR2: GTSNPN and SVGIG (reference sequence). The CDR3 sequence is 14 residues long. The CDR3 nucleotides read TGTGCCTGGAGGCGTGGACAGGGTTTCCACGAGCAGTACTTC. It codes for CAWRRGQGFHEQYF.

CDR3 protein: CASHTQLQETQYF. CDR3 coding DNA: TGTGCCAGCCATACACAGCTCCAAGAGACCCAGTACTTC. This chain uses TRBV6-5 with TRBJ2-5; D is undetermined. The CDR3 runs 13 residues. With 8 bases removed from V and 1 base from J, the gap between germline ends came to 11 bases. Per the germline V gene, CDR1 is MNHEY and CDR2 is SVGAGI.

This rearrangement joins TRBV7-8 to TRBJ1-3, with D perhaps matching TRBD1 (5 bases). Trimming took 0 bases from V and 2 from J, leaving 11 bases between them. The germline V gene has CDR1 SGHVS and CDR2 FQNEAQ. CDR3 length: 16 residues. CDR3 in amino acids: CASSLAWRGPGNTIYF. The CDR3 nucleotides read TGTGCCAGCAGCTTAGCTTGGAGGGGTCCTGGAAACACCATATATTTT.

The rearrangement uses TRBV5-1 and TRBJ2-3; D is possibly TRBD2 (5 bases). The germline V gene encodes CDR1 SGHRS and CDR2 YFSETQ. V lost 3 bases and J 0 bases, leaving 14 bases between the germline ends. The CDR3 runs 16 residues. In DNA form, the CDR3 reads TGCGCCAGCAGCTCAGCCAGACGGGGTAGCACAGATACGCAGTATTTT. Protein product: CASSSARRGSTDTQYF. Looking up the rest from reference TRBV5-1 and TRBJ2-3 gives the full variable domain: KAGVTQTPRYLIKTRGQQVTLSCSPISGHRSVSWYQQTPGQGLQFLFEYFSETQRNKGNFPGRFSGRQFSNSRSEMNVSTLELGDSALYLCASSSARRGSTDTQYFGPGTRLTVL.

J is TRBJ2-5 and V is TRBV7-6, with D possibly being TRBD1 or TRBD2 (6 bases each). CDR3 length equals 13 residues. CDR1 is SGHVS and CDR2 is FNYEAQ in the germline V gene. V lost 4 bases and J 5 bases, leaving 11 bases between the germline ends. The CDR3 DNA follows: TGTGCCAGCAGCTCACTAGGGGGGGAGACCCAGTACTTC. Its protein product is CASSSLGGETQYF.

The chain joins TRBV7-8 to TRBJ1-1, with TRBD1 identical over 7 bases. After removal of 8 bases from V and 2 bases from J, the junction contained 11 bases not matched to a gene. Germline V gene sequence: CDR1 SGHVS, CDR2 FQNEAQ. There are 15 residues in the CDR3. This chain's CDR3 is CASGRRDSRNTEAFF. DNA for the CDR3: TGTGCCAGCGGCAGACGGGACAGCAGAAACACTGAAGCTTTCTTT. The whole variable domain, remainder taken from reference TRBV7-8 and TRBJ1-1, is GAGVSQSPRYKVAKRGQDVALRCDPISGHVSLFWYQQALGQGPEFLTYFQNEAQLDKSGLPSDRFFAERPEGSVSTLKIQRTQQEDSAVYLCASGRRDSRNTEAFFGQGTRLTVV.